The clone carrying this T cell receptor beta chain was observed a handful of times. Germline V gene data show CDR1 as ENHRY and CDR2 as SYGVKD. The V gene lost 3 bases and the J gene lost 3 bases, with 6 bases spanning the gap. The CDR3 length is 13 residues. A template switching step contributed a universal primer site, while unique molecular identifiers were present in the cDNA. Via MiXCR, TCRdb re-called the 5' RACE reads, giving one row per CDR3 protein. This table holds fewer than 450,000 distinct CDR3 sequences, approximately 10% found once. This sample is drawn from a study of identical twins. The sequenced sample consisted of naive T cells sorted from blood. The V and J genes are TRBV10-3 and TRBJ1-5, with D unresolved. The source is a woman between 50 and 59 years old in good health. CDR3 amino acids: CAISEGHNQPQHF. As DNA, the CDR3 is TGTGCCATCAGTGAAGGCCACAATCAGCCCCAGCATTTT.